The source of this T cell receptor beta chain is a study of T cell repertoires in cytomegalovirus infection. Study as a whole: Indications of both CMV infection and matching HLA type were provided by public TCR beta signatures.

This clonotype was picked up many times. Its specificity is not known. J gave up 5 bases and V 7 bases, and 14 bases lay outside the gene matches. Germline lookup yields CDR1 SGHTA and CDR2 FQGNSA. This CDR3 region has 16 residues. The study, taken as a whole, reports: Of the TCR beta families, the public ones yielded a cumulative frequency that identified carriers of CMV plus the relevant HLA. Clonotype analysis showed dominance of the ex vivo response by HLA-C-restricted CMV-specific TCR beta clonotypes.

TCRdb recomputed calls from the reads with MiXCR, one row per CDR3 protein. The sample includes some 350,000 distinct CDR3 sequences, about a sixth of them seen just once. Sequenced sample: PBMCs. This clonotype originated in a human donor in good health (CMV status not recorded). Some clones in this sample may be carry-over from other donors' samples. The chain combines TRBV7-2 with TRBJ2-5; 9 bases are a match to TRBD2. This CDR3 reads CASTFRRAGGLETQYF. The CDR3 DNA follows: TGTGCCAGCACCTTCCGGAGGGCGGGGGGGCTGGAGACCCAGTACTTC.